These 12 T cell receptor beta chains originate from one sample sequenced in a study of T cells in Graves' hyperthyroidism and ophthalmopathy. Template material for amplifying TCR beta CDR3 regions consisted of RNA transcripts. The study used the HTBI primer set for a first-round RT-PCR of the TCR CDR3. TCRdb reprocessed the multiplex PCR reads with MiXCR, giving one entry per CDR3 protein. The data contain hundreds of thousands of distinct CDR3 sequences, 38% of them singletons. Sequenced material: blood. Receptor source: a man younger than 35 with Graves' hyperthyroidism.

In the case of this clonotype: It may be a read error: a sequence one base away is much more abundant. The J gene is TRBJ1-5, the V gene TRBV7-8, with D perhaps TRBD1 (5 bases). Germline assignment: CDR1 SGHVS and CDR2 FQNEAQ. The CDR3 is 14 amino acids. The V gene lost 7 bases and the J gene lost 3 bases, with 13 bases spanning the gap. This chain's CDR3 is CASTRAGINQPQHF. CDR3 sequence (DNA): TGTGCCAGCACCAGGGCTGGAATCAATCAGCCCCAGCATTTT.

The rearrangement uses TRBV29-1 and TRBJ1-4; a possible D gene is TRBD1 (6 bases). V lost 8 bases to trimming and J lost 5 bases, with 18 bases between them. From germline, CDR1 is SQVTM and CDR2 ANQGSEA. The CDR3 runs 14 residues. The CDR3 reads CSTKTGKSNEKLFF. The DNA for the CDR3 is TGCAGCACCAAGACAGGAAAATCAAATGAAAAACTGTTTTTT.

The CDR3 DNA reads as TGTGCCAGCAGTTACCTCCAGATCACTGAAGCTTTCTTT. This gives the protein CASSYLQITEAFF. This chain links TRBV6-6 with TRBJ1-1; D unresolved. Per the germline V gene, CDR1 is MNHNY and CDR2 is SVGAGI (reference sequence). This CDR3 is 13 amino acids long. V shed 2 bases and J shed 4 bases, with 8 bases lying between them.

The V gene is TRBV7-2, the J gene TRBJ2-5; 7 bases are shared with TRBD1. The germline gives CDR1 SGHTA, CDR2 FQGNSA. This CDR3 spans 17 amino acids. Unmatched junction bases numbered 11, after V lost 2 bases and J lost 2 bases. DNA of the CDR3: TGTGCCAGCAGCTTAAGTATGGGCCGGGACAGACAAGAGACCCAGTACTTC. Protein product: CASSLSMGRDRQETQYF.

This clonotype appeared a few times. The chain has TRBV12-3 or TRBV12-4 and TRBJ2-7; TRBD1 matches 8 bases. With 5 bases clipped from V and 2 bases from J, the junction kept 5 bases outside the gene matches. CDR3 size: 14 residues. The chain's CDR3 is CASSMGQVAYEQYF. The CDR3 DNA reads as TGTGCCAGCAGTATGGGACAGGTTGCCTACGAGCAGTACTTC.

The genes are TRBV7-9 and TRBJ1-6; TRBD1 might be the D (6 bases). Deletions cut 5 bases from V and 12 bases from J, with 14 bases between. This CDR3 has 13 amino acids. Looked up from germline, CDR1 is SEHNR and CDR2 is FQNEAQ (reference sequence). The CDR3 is CASSPGQGIPLHF. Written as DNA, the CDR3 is TGTGCCAGCAGCCCCGGGCAGGGGATACCCCTCCACTTT.

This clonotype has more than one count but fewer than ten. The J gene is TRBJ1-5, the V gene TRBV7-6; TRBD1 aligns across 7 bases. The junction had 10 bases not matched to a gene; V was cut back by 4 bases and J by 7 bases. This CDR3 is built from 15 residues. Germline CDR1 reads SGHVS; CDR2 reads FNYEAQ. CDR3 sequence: CASSSPRQGGQPQHF. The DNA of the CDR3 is TGTGCCAGCAGCTCCCCCAGACAGGGAGGCCAGCCCCAGCATTTT.

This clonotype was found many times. The CDR3 loop is CATSRDDGNTIYF. The CDR3 DNA sequence: TGTGCCACCAGCAGAGATGACGGAAACACCATATATTTT. The chain is built from TRBV15 and TRBJ1-3; D gene ambiguous. CDR3 length equals 13 residues. The V gene lost 0 bases and the J gene lost 4 bases, with 4 bases spanning the gap. The germline CDR1 and CDR2 sequences are LNHNV and YYDKDF (reference sequence).

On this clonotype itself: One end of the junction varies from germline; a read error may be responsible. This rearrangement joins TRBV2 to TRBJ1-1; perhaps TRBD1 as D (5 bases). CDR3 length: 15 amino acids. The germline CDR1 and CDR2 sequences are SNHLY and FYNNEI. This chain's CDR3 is CASSATGAPNTGAFF. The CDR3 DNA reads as TGTGCCAGCAGTGCGACCGGGGCGCCGAACACTGGAGCTTTCTTT.

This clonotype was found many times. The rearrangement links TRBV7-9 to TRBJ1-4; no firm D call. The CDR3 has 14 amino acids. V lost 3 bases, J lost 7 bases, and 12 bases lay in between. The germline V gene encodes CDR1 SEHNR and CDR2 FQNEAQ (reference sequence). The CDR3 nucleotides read TGTGCCAGCAGCTTGTCGGAGGCTGGTGAAAAACTGTTTTTT. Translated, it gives CASSLSEAGEKLFF.

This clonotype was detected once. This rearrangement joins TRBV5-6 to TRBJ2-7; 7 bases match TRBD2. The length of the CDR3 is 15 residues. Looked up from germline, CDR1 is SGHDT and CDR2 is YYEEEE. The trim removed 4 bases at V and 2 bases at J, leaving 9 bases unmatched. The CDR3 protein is CASSGGLTNAYEQYF. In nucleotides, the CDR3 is TGTGCCAGCAGCGGGGGACTAACCAACGCCTACGAGCAGTACTTC.

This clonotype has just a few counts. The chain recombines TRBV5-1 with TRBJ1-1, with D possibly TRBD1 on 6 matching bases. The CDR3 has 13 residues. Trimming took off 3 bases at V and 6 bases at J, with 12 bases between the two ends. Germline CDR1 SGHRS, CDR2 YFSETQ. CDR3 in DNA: TGCGCCAGCAGCTCGCACAGGGTCCCTGAAGCTTTCTTT. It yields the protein CASSSHRVPEAFF.